The 32 T cell receptor beta chains in this list originate from one sample, sequenced in a study of cytomegalovirus exposure and HLA in healthy donors. The PCR had 60 Vbeta and 13 Jbeta primers. Clones were read by immunoSEQ multiplex PCR, and TCRdb kept only the in-frame ones, dropping some. The sample has about 190,000 clones; 80% to 85% are singletons. The sample consisted of PBMCs. The receptors derive from a boy between 5 and 17 years old in good health and CMV-seronegative.

V and J are TRBV10-3 and TRBJ1-5, with unresolved D. This CDR3 has 12 residues. Between the trimmed V and J ends, which lost 6 bases and 4 bases, there was a span of 7 bases. CDR1 is ENHRY, CDR2 SYGVKD, per germline. In nucleotides, the CDR3 is TGTGCCATCAGGCAGGAAAATCAGCCCCAGCATTTT. Translating gives CAIRQENQPQHF.

In its sample, this clone was seen once. The rearrangement uses TRBV5-1 and TRBJ2-7; 8 bases map to TRBD1. V lost 4 bases to trimming and J lost 3 bases; unmatched junction nucleotides: 9. The CDR3 has 15 amino acids. Germline V gives CDR1 SGHRS, CDR2 YFSETQ. DNA for the CDR3: TGCGCCAGCAGCCTCTGGGACAGGCTGGGCTACGAGCAGTACTTC. Translating gives CASSLWDRLGYEQYF. The variable domain in full, with the rest retrieved from reference TRBV5-1 and TRBJ2-7, is KAGVTQTPRYLIKTRGQQVTLSCSPISGHRSVSWYQQTPGQGLQFLFEYFSETQRNKGNFPGRFSGRQFSNSRSEMNVSTLELGDSALYLCASSLWDRLGYEQYFGPGTRLTVT.

The V and J genes are TRBV7-2 and TRBJ2-5, with unresolved D. The V end lost 5 bases, the J end lost 5 bases, and 12 bases lay between the germline ends. This CDR3 has 13 amino acids. From germline, CDR1 is SGHTA and CDR2 FQGNSA. The CDR3 loop is CASSRSVEETQYF. CDR3 sequence (DNA): TGTGCCAGCAGCCGGAGTGTCGAGGAGACCCAGTACTTC. Combining the CDR3 with reference TRBV7-2 and TRBJ2-5 gives the whole variable domain GAGVSQSPSNKVTEKGKDVELRCDPISGHTALYWYRQSLGQGLEFLIYFQGNSAPDKSGLPSDRFSAERTGGSVSTLTIQRTQQEDSAVYLCASSRSVEETQYFGPGTRLLVL.

The chain uses TRBV5-6 and TRBJ1-1; D might be TRBD1 (5 bases). V was pared by 0 bases and J by 7 bases, with 10 bases between. Germline V gives CDR1 SGHDT, CDR2 YYEEEE. The CDR3 contains 13 residues. CDR3 DNA: TGTGCCAGCAGCTTGGTGGGGGAGGGTGAAGCTTTCTTT. Its translation: CASSLVGEGEAFF.

The chain employs TRBV7-9 and TRBJ2-7; D may be TRBD1 (6 bases). Germline CDR1 and CDR2: SEHNR and FQNEAQ (reference sequence). CDR3 size: 14 residues. With 2 bases removed from V and 0 bases from J, the gap between germline ends came to 8 bases. The CDR3 sequence: CASSLTGISYEQYF. DNA for the CDR3: TGTGCCAGCAGCTTAACAGGGATCTCCTACGAGCAGTACTTC.

V is TRBV5-4 and J is TRBJ2-7; a possible D gene is TRBD2 (5 bases). The CDR3 length is 19 residues. The V end lost 2 bases, the J end lost 5 bases, and 29 bases lay between the germline ends. Germline V gene lookup returns CDR1 SGHNT and CDR2 YYREEE (reference sequence). The CDR3 sequence is CASSFRGPGIPLLVNEQYF. DNA for the CDR3: TGTGCCAGCAGCTTTCGCGGACCCGGGATCCCACTTCTAGTTAACGAGCAGTACTTC.

J is TRBJ2-2 and V is TRBV11-3; 8 bases map to TRBD2. V trimming: 5 bases; J trimming: 5 bases; junction bases outside the gene matches: 13. The CDR3 contains 17 residues. The germline gives CDR1 SGHNT, CDR2 YENEEA. The CDR3 here is CASSPGGASLRTGELFF. The DNA of the CDR3 is TGTGCCAGCAGCCCCGGGGGGGCAAGCCTCCGGACCGGGGAGCTGTTTTTT.

The V call is TRBV6-1, the J call TRBJ1-2, with a tentative D call TRBD1 (6 bases). This CDR3 comprises 14 residues. Trimming cost V 4 bases and J 2 bases, with 11 bases left between them. Germline assignment: CDR1 MNHNS and CDR2 SASEGT. The CDR3 region has the DNA TGTGCCAGCAGTGGCACCGGGACAAACTATGGCTACACCTTC. Amino acids: CASSGTGTNYGYTF.

The rearrangement joins TRBV15 to TRBJ2-1; D might be TRBD2 (5 bases). CDR3 length: 16 residues. Trimming left V 5 bases short and J 2 bases short, with 16 bases between. Per the germline V gene, CDR1 is LNHNV and CDR2 is YYDKDF (reference sequence). The CDR3 region is CATSLDFLRTYNEQFF. The CDR3, as DNA: TGTGCCACCAGCTTGGACTTTCTCAGGACCTACAATGAGCAGTTCTTC.

The chain couples TRBV7-9 to TRBJ1-1; maybe TRBD1 (5 bases). Germline V gene sequence: CDR1 SEHNR, CDR2 FQNEAQ (reference sequence). With 7 bases removed from V and 6 bases from J, the gap between germline ends came to 18 bases. The CDR3 extends over 14 amino acids. DNA of the CDR3: TGTGCCAGCAAGGATCGTCTAGGGGCGGCTGAAGCTTTCTTT. Residues: CASKDRLGAAEAFF.

V and J are TRBV19 and TRBJ1-1, with D tentatively TRBD1 (5 bases). The CDR3 sequence is 13 residues long. V lost 3 bases and J lost 5, with 10 bases in between. Germline V lookup: CDR1 LNHDA, CDR2 SQIVND (reference sequence). CDR3 DNA: TGTGCCAGTAGTATGGATCAGGGAACTGAAGCTTTCTTT. It specifies CASSMDQGTEAFF.

The genes are TRBV25-1 and TRBJ2-7, with 7 bases that match TRBD2. V dropped 7 bases and J dropped 3; count of bases not matched to a gene: 12. This CDR3 comprises 15 residues. Germline V gives CDR1 MGHDK, CDR2 SYGVNS. CDR3 bases: TGTGCCAGCAACCGAGAAGGACTAGGCTTCTACGAGCAGTACTTC. Its translation is CASNREGLGFYEQYF.

The rearrangement uses TRBV19 and TRBJ2-7; D possibly corresponds to TRBD2 (5 bases). From germline, CDR1 is LNHDA and CDR2 SQIVND (reference sequence). This CDR3 spans 12 amino acids. Trimming stripped 4 bases from V and 2 bases from J, with 6 bases between. The CDR3 nucleotides are TGTGCCAGTAGTACAGCGGCCTACGAGCAGTACTTC. It encodes CASSTAAYEQYF.

The chain uses TRBV6-6 and TRBJ2-3, with 11 bases that match TRBD2. Per germline, CDR1 MNHNY and CDR2 SVGAGI (reference sequence). The J segment lost 4 bases and the V segment lost 2 bases, leaving 5 bases of the junction unmatched. CDR3 length: 16 residues. CDR3 nucleotide sequence: TGTGCCAGCAGTTACCCGACTAGCGGGATTGCAGATACGCAGTATTTT. Translating it yields CASSYPTSGIADTQYF.

This chain links TRBV27 with TRBJ2-5; 11 nucleotides align to TRBD2. The J call may be incorrect, as the DNA end agrees better with TRBJ2-7. Germline V gene sequence: CDR1 MNHEY, CDR2 SMNVEV (reference sequence). The CDR3 is made up of 18 amino acids. CDR3 nucleotide sequence: TGTGCCAGCAGCTCATTCGCGGCTAGCGGGGGGTGGGCCTACGAGCAGTACTTC. Residues: CASSSFAASGGWAYEQYF.

The genes are TRBV5-1 and TRBJ2-7; 8 nucleotides line up with TRBD1. The J segment lost 6 bases and the V segment lost 0 bases, leaving 8 bases of the junction unmatched. The CDR3 sequence is 15 residues long. Germline CDR1 SGHRS, CDR2 YFSETQ. CDR3 sequence (DNA): TGCGCCAGCAGCTTGGATCCGGACAGGGTGGGCGAGCAGTACTTC. It is translated as CASSLDPDRVGEQYF.

The table lists this clone with a count of one. The chain recombines TRBV6-5 with TRBJ2-2, with 7 bases fitting TRBD2. CDR3 length equals 15 residues. After removal of 2 bases from V and 5 bases from J, the junction contained 5 bases not matched to a gene. Germline V gene data show CDR1 as MNHEY and CDR2 as SVGAGI. Here the CDR3 DNA reads TGTGCCAGCAGTTACGATATTAGCGGGACCGGGGAGCTGTTTTTT. This gives the protein CASSYDISGTGELFF.

This clone was detected only a few times. The V call is TRBV9, the J call TRBJ2-7; tentative D call: TRBD2 (5 bases). This CDR3 contains 11 residues. Germline CDR1 is SGDLS and CDR2 is YYNGEE. V was trimmed by 7 bases and J by 4 bases, leaving 9 bases between them. The CDR3 loop is CASGTRYEQYF. In nucleotides, the CDR3 is TGTGCCAGCGGCACTAGGTACGAGCAGTACTTC.

This clone occurred a few times. V usage is TRBV19 and J usage is TRBJ2-5; weak D call: TRBD1 (7 bases). The germline V gene has CDR1 LNHDA and CDR2 SQIVND (reference sequence). Trimming shortened V by 2 bases and J by 5 bases, and 15 bases separated the two germline ends. There are 15 residues in the CDR3. The CDR3 is CASSIWARGRETQYF. The CDR3 nucleotides are TGTGCCAGTAGTATATGGGCCAGGGGGAGGGAGACCCAGTACTTC. Combining the CDR3 with reference TRBV19 and TRBJ2-5 gives the whole variable domain DGGITQSPKYLFRKEGQNVTLSCEQNLNHDAMYWYRQDPGQGLRLIYYSQIVNDFQKGDIAEGYSVSREKKESFPLTVTSAQKNPTAFYLCASSIWARGRETQYFGPGTRLLVL.

J is TRBJ2-7 and V is TRBV5-4; 7 nucleotides match TRBD1. V gave up 4 bases and J gave up 4 bases; unmatched junction bases: 11. In germline, CDR1 is SGHNT, CDR2 YYREEE (reference sequence). This CDR3 has 15 amino acids. CDR3 coding DNA: TGTGCCAGCAGCAGAGGGACGACAGGGTATTACGAGCAGTACTTC. It codes for CASSRGTTGYYEQYF.

This chain connects TRBV4-1 to TRBJ1-4; D gene ambiguous. CDR3 length equals 16 residues. Germline V CDR1 and CDR2: MGHRA, YSYEKL. V lost 0 bases and J lost 3, with 11 bases in between. CDR3 sequence: CASSQDPGWANEKLFF. Written as DNA, the CDR3 is TGCGCCAGCAGCCAAGATCCCGGGTGGGCTAATGAAAAACTGTTTTTT.

The chain employs TRBV5-1 and TRBJ2-1, with TRBD1 matching 8 bases. The V and J ends lost 0 bases and 3 bases, in that order; junction bases with no gene match: 2. The CDR3 is made up of 15 amino acids. Germline CDR1 is SGHRS and CDR2 is YFSETQ. CDR3 nucleotides: TGCGCCAGCAGCTTGGGGGGACAGGTCTACAATGAGCAGTTCTTC. Amino acids: CASSLGGQVYNEQFF.

The chain recombines TRBV5-1 with TRBJ1-1; D possibly corresponds to TRBD1 (6 bases). The V and J ends lost 0 bases and 6 bases respectively, with 15 bases between them. Germline CDR1 SGHRS, CDR2 YFSETQ. This CDR3 contains 15 residues. CDR3 region: CASSLDPGQLSEAFF. CDR3 bases: TGCGCCAGCAGCTTGGACCCCGGACAGCTCTCTGAAGCTTTCTTT. Looking up the rest from reference TRBV5-1 and TRBJ1-1 gives the full variable domain: KAGVTQTPRYLIKTRGQQVTLSCSPISGHRSVSWYQQTPGQGLQFLFEYFSETQRNKGNFPGRFSGRQFSNSRSEMNVSTLELGDSALYLCASSLDPGQLSEAFFGQGTRLTVV.

This clone was picked up a small number of times. The chain employs TRBV21-1 and TRBJ1-5. TRBV21-1 is listed as a pseudogene. The CDR3 is made up of 17 amino acids. CDR3 coding DNA: TGTGCCAGCCAAGGGAGGGGGACCCTTCTTAGCAATCAGCCCCAGCATTTT. Translated, it gives CASQGRGTLLSNQPQHF.

The chain joins TRBV5-1 to TRBJ2-7, with 11 bases aligning to TRBD2. The germline V gene encodes CDR1 SGHRS and CDR2 YFSETQ. The CDR3 has 15 amino acids. After removal of 4 bases from V and 5 bases from J, the junction contained 8 bases not matched to a gene. This CDR3 reads CASSPWGLAANEQYF. CDR3 DNA sequence: TGCGCCAGCAGCCCGTGGGGACTAGCGGCCAACGAGCAGTACTTC.

V is TRBV27 and J is TRBJ1-5; the D is unclear. The CDR3 spans 13 residues. Looked up from germline, CDR1 is MNHEY and CDR2 is SMNVEV (reference sequence). V lost 7 bases and J 4 bases, leaving 11 bases between the germline ends. CDR3 sequence reads: CASKRAGNQPQHF. The CDR3 DNA follows: TGTGCCAGCAAGCGAGCGGGGAATCAGCCCCAGCATTTT.

J is TRBJ2-7 and V is TRBV11-2; the D gene is possibly TRBD2 (5 bases). Germline CDR1 is SGHAT and CDR2 is FQNNGV. The CDR3 sequence is 15 residues long. V lost 2 bases and J lost 7, with 18 bases in between. The CDR3 protein is CASSLKGLTPREQYF. The CDR3, as DNA: TGTGCCAGCAGCTTAAAAGGACTGACCCCTAGGGAGCAGTACTTC.

The chain employs TRBV30 and TRBJ2-7; 10 positions agree with TRBD1. V shed 0 bases, J shed 4 bases, and the junction held 9 bases outside the gene matches. Germline loops: CDR1 GTSNPN, CDR2 SVGIG (reference sequence). The CDR3 runs to 16 residues. The CDR3 DNA is TGTGCCTGGAGTGTACGACCCGGGACAGGGGTGTACGAGCAGTACTTC. It codes for CAWSVRPGTGVYEQYF.

This chain joins TRBV6-4 and TRBJ2-3; 7 nucleotides agree with TRBD2. The CDR3 has 14 amino acids. Germline V gene lookup returns CDR1 MRHNA and CDR2 SNTAGT. Trimming took 3 bases from V and 5 from J; bases not matched to a gene: 5. The chain's CDR3 is CASSDERDIDTQYF. In nucleotides, the CDR3 is TGTGCCAGCAGTGATGAGCGGGATATAGATACGCAGTATTTT.

CDR3 DNA: TGCGCCAGCAGCTTGACAGGTTCCCTCCCAGATACGCAGTATTTT. This encodes CASSLTGSLPDTQYF. This sequence joins TRBV5-1 and TRBJ2-3; D is possibly TRBD1 (5 bases). Germline values: CDR1 SGHRS, CDR2 YFSETQ. This CDR3 is built from 15 residues. V lost 1 base to trimming and J lost 4 bases, with 13 bases between them.

The chain couples TRBV29-1 to TRBJ2-1; TRBD2 aligns across 15 bases. The germline V gene encodes CDR1 SQVTM and CDR2 ANQGSEA. The V segment lost 6 bases and the J segment 0 bases; nucleotides outside the gene matches: 15. The CDR3 runs to 20 residues. CDR3 protein: CSVAGVHRTSGRASYNEQFF. DNA for the CDR3: TGCAGCGTAGCTGGCGTTCATAGGACTAGCGGGAGGGCCTCCTACAATGAGCAGTTCTTC.

This chain joins TRBV9 and TRBJ2-7, with 9 positions matching TRBD1. V lost 2 bases and J lost 1; bases outside the gene matches: 4. The CDR3 runs to 15 residues. Germline-derived CDR1 and CDR2 are SGDLS and YYNGEE. CDR3 sequence (DNA): TGTGCCAGCAGCGTCGGGACAGGGCGTTCCTACGAGCAGTACTTC. It encodes CASSVGTGRSYEQYF.